The clone carrying this T cell receptor (beta chain) has only one observation. Its antigen is as yet unknown. This entry belongs to a study of cytomegalovirus exposure and HLA in healthy donors. On the study more broadly: The approximately 110 validation repertoires were reported in a later analysis to have been generated on the same platform as the approximately 700 first-cohort repertoires.

The protocol was immunoSEQ multiplex PCR, while the TCRdb copy is restricted to in-frame clones and leaves out a portion. The sample lists around 150,000 clones; approximately 84% were seen once. Germline CDR1 is KGHSH and CDR2 is LQKENI. V was cut by 0 bases and J by 0 bases, with 18 bases left in between. The CDR3 contains 18 residues. Study-level results: The tendency of first-cohort TCR clusters to co-occur in the 100 to 150 validation repertoires emerged from a later analysis. The authors enumerated over 150 TCR beta chains as linked to cytomegalovirus. High sensitivity and specificity were reportedly achieved when the classifier diagnosed cytomegalovirus status.

The genes are TRBV18 and TRBJ2-7; the D is unclear. The material sequenced was PBMCs. The sequence was collected from a man aged 30 to 45 in good health and CMV-seropositive. CDR3: CASSPPSFGFRSSYEQYF. CDR3 DNA sequence: TGTGCCAGCTCACCACCGTCATTCGGGTTTCGGAGCTCCTACGAGCAGTACTTC.